The TCR beta chain described here comes from a study of shared clonotypes between healthy human individuals. Study-wide context: For every donor, three CD4 naive, three CD4 memory, two CD8 naive and one CD8 memory plates were used.

In replicate PCRs of sorted subsets, 150 to 200 ng DNA, approximately 32,000 T cell genomes, was used. Sequencing was performed with immunoSEQ multiplex PCR; in TCRdb, only in-frame clones are kept and a portion is missing. Among approximately 95,000 clones listed, around two thirds were seen once. Study-wide results and limits: Even with large depth, rarefaction showed that sorted-subset sequencing was incomplete. Lower generation probabilities were found for non-shared clonotypes than for those shared by all four donors.

Deletions cut 4 bases from V and 0 bases from J, with 9 bases between. The germline V gene encodes CDR1 LGHNA and CDR2 YSLEER. The length of the CDR3 is 14 residues. This clone came up a few times. The antigen remains undetermined. The rearrangement links TRBV4-3 to TRBJ1-1; D possibly corresponds to TRBD1 (6 bases). The sample comprised memory CD8+ T cells sorted from blood. As for subset: CD45RO+ cells pooled with CCR7-negative TemRA cells. The sequence came from a man under 40 in good health. For the CDR3, the DNA is TGCGCCAGCAGCCCAGGACAGTTGAACACTGAAGCTTTCTTT. Encoded protein: CASSPGQLNTEAFF.